This note documents a single T cell receptor beta chain sequence. These data are taken from a study of blood T cell repertoires in COVID-19. CDR1 is SGHRS, CDR2 YFSETQ, per germline. The CDR3 covers 13 residues. V dropped 4 bases and J dropped 8; count of bases not matched to a gene: 7. Assay used: immunoSEQ multiplex PCR; TCRdb lists only in-frame clones, some missing. In the table there are around 310,000 clones, around 87% of which are singletons. Sequencing was done on a sample of peripheral blood. The TCR originated in a woman aged 35 to 49 with COVID-19, enrolled during active disease. The chain uses TRBV5-1 and TRBJ1-2; 8 bases fit TRBD1. CDR3 sequence reads: CASSVRQGRGYTF. The CDR3 nucleotides are TGCGCCAGCAGCGTTCGACAGGGGCGCGGCTACACCTTC.